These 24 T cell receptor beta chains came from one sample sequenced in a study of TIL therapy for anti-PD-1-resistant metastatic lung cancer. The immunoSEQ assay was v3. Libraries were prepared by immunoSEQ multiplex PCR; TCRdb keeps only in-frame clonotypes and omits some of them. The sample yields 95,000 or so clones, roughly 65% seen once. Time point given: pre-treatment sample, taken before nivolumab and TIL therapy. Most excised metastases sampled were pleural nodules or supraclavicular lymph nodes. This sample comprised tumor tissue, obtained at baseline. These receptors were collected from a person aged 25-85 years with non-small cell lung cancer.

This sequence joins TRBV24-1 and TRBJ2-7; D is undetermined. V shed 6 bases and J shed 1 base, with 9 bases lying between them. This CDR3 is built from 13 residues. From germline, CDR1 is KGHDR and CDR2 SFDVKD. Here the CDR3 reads CATSQVGSYEQYF. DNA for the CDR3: TGTGCCACCAGTCAGGTCGGGTCCTACGAGCAGTACTTC.

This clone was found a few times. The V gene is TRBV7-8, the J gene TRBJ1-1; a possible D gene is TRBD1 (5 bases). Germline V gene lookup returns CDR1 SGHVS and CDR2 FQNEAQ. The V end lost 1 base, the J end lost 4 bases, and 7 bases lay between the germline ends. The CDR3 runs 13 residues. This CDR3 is CASSLDRRTEAFF. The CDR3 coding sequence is TGTGCCAGCAGCTTAGACAGGCGCACTGAAGCTTTCTTT.

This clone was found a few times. CDR3 protein: CASSSVPRSRDTQYF. In DNA form, the CDR3 reads TGTGCCAGCAGCTCAGTACCTCGATCCAGGGATACGCAGTATTTT. The chain couples TRBV5-6 to TRBJ2-3; D is uncertain. Germline CDR1 reads SGHDT; CDR2 reads YYEEEE. This CDR3 is built from 15 residues. The V end was cut by 3 bases, the J end by 6 bases, with 17 bases between.

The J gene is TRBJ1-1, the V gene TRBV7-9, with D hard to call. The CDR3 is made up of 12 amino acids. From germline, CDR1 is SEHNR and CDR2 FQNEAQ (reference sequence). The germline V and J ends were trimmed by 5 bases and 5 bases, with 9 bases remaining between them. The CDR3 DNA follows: TGTGCCAGCAGCCGCCTCGGGACTGAAGCTTTCTTT. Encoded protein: CASSRLGTEAFF.

The DNA for the CDR3 is TGTGCCAGCAGTGGACTAGCGGGACTTCTCACCGGGGAGCTGTTTTTT. Protein sequence: CASSGLAGLLTGELFF. This chain uses TRBV6-2 or TRBV6-3 with TRBJ2-2, with 12 bases lining up with TRBD2. Germline V gene sequence: CDR1 MNHEY, CDR2 SVGEGT. The CDR3 has 16 residues. J was trimmed by 4 bases and V by 5 bases; bases with no gene match: 5.

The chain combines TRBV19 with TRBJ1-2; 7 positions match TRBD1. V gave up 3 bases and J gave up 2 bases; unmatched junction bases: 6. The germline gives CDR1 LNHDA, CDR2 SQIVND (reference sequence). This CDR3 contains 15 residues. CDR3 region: CASSIVQTGNYGYTF. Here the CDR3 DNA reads TGTGCCAGTAGTATTGTCCAGACAGGGAACTATGGCTACACCTTC.

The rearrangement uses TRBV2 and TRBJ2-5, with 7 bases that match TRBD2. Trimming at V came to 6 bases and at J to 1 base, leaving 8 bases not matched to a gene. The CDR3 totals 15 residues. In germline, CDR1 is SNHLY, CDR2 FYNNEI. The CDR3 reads CASSSVGGSQETQYF. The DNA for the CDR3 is TGTGCCAGCAGCTCGGTTGGCGGGAGCCAAGAGACCCAGTACTTC.

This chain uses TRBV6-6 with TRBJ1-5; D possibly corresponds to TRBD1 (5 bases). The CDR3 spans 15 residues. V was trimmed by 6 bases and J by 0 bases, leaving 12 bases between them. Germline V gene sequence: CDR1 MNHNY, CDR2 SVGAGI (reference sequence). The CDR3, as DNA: TGTGCCAGCAGCAACCCAGGGATTAGCAATCAGCCCCAGCATTTT. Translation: CASSNPGISNQPQHF.

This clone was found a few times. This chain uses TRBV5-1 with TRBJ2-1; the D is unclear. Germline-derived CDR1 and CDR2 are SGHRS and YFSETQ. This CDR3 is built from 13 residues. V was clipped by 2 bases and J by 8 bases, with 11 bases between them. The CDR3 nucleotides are TGCGCCAGCAGCTTCTCCCTCTTAGATGAGCAGTTCTTC. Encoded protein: CASSFSLLDEQFF.

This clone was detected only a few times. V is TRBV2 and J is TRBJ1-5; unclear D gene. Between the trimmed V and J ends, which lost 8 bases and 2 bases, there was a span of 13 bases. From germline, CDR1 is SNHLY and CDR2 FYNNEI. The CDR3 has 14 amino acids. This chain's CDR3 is CASSNQVRNQPQHF. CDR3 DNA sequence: TGTGCCAGCTCTAATCAGGTTCGCAATCAGCCCCAGCATTTT. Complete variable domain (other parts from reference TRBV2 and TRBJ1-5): EPEVTQTPSHQVTQMGQEVILRCVPISNHLYFYWYRQILGQKVEFLVSFYNNEISEKSEIFDDQFSVERPDGSNFTLKIRSTKLEDSAMYFCASSNQVRNQPQHFGDGTRLSIL.

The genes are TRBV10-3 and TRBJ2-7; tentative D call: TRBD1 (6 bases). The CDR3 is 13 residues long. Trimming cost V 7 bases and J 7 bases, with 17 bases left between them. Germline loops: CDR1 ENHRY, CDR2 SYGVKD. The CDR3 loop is CAITNPDSREQYF. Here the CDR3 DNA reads TGTGCCATCACCAACCCGGACAGCCGTGAGCAGTACTTC.

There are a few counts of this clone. Here the CDR3 reads CASSLYGAGASYEQYF. The CDR3 nucleotides are TGTGCCAGTAGCTTGTATGGGGCGGGAGCCTCCTACGAGCAGTACTTC. The chain employs TRBV19 and TRBJ2-7; 7 nucleotides line up with TRBD2. The CDR3 is 16 amino acids. With V trimmed by 6 bases and J by 0 bases, 11 bases remained unmatched. Per the germline V gene, CDR1 is LNHDA and CDR2 is SQIVND (reference sequence).

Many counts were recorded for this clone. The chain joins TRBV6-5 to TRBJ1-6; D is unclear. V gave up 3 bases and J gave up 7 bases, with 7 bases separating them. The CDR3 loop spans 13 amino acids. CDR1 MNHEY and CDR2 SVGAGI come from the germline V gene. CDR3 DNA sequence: TGTGCCAGCAGTTATAACAGAAATTCACCCCTCCACTTT. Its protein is CASSYNRNSPLHF.

This CDR3 is CATDDISGANVLTF. For the CDR3, the DNA is TGCGCCACCGATGACATCTCTGGGGCCAACGTCCTGACTTTC. The J gene is TRBJ2-6, the V gene TRBV10-2; the D is unclear. The germline V and J ends were trimmed by 10 bases and 0 bases, with 10 bases remaining between them. The CDR3 has 14 amino acids. The V gene's germline CDR1 is WSHSY and CDR2 SAAADI.

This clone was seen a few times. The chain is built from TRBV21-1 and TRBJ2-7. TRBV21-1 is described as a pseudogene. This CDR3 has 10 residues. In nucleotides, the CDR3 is TGTGCCAGCCCAGGGAGCGAGCAGTACTTC. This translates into CASPGSEQYF.

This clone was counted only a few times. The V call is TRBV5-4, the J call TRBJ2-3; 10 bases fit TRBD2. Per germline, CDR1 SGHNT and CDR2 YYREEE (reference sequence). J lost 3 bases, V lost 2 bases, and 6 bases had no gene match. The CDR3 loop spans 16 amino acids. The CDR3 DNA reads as TGTGCCAGCAGCTTAGCCGGGACTAGCGCGACAGATACGCAGTATTTT. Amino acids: CASSLAGTSATDTQYF. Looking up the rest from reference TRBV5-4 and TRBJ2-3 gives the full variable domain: ETGVTQSPTHLIKTRGQQVTLRCSSQSGHNTVSWYQQALGQGPQFIFQYYREEENGRGNFPPRFSGLQFPNYSSELNVNALELDDSALYLCASSLAGTSATDTQYFGPGTRLTVL.

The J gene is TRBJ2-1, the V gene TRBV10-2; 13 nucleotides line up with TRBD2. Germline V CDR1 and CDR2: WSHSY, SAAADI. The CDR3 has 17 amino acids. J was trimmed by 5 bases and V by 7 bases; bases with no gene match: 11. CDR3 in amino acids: CASKRTEGLAGNNEQFF. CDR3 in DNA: TGCGCCAGCAAGAGGACTGAGGGACTAGCGGGAAACAATGAGCAGTTCTTC.

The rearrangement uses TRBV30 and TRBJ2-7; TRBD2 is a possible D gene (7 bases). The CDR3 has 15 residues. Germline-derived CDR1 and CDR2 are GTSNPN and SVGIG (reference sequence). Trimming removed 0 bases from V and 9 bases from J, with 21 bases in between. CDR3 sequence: CAWSVLGGLLLGQYF. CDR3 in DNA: TGTGCCTGGAGTGTACTGGGGGGGCTCCTTCTCGGGCAGTACTTC.

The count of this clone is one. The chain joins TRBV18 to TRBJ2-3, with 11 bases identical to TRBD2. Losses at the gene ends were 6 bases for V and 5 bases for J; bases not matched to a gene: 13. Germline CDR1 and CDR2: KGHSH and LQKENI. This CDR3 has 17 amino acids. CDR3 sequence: CASSASLAGGGRDTQYF. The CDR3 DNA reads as TGTGCCAGCTCGGCCAGTCTAGCGGGAGGCGGTAGAGATACGCAGTATTTT. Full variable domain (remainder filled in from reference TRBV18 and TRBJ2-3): NAGVMQNPRHLVRRRGQEARLRCSPMKGHSHVYWYRQLPEEGLKFMVYLQKENIIDESGMPKERFSAEFPKEGPSILRIQQVVRGDSAAYFCASSASLAGGGRDTQYFGPGTRLTVL.

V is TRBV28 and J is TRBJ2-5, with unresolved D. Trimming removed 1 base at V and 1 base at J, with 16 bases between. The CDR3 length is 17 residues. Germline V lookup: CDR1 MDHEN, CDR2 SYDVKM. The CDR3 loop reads CASSLSAAVRSQETQYF. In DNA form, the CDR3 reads TGTGCCAGCAGTTTATCGGCCGCGGTTCGCTCCCAAGAGACCCAGTACTTC.

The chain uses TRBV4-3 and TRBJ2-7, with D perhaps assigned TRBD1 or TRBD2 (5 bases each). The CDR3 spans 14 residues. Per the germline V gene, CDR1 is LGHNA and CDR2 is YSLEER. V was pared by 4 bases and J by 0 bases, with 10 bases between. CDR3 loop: CASSPGRDSYEQYF. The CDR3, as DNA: TGCGCCAGCAGCCCGGGACGGGACTCCTACGAGCAGTACTTC.

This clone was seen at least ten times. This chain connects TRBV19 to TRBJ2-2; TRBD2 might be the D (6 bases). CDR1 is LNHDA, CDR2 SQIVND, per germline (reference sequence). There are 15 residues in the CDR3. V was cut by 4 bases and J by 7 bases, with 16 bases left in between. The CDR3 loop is CASSNQASEGGELFF. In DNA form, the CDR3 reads TGTGCCAGTAGTAATCAAGCTAGCGAAGGCGGGGAGCTGTTTTTT.

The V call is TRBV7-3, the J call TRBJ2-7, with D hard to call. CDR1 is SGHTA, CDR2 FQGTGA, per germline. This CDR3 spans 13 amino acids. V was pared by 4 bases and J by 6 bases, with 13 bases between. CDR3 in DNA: TGTGCCAGCAGCTCCTACGCTTGGCGCGAGCAGTACTTC. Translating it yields CASSSYAWREQYF.

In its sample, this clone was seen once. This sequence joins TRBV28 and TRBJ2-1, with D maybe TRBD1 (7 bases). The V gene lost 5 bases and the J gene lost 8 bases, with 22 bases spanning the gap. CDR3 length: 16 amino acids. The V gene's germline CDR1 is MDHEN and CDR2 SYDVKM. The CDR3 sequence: CASSPGLGQGDYEQFF. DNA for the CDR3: TGTGCCAGCAGTCCCGGATTAGGGCAGGGGGACTATGAGCAGTTCTTC.